In this sample, the clone carrying this T cell receptor beta chain turned up once. In the original processing: Amplification with reference gene primers provided the estimates of nucleated cell counts. Data came from immunoSEQ multiplex PCR; TCRdb stores just in-frame clones and leaves some out. V and J calls and clone size are copied from that table; D and trimming were computed from the DNA. The table records under 250,000 clones, 80% to 90% of them present only once. The CDR3 is 14 amino acids. In germline, CDR1 is SGHTA, CDR2 FQGNSA. The V end lost 3 bases, the J end lost 4 bases, and 9 bases lay between the germline ends. This sample was taken from a study of blood T cell repertoires in COVID-19.

This sequence was found in a woman in her forties who had been exposed to COVID-19. The sequenced sample consisted of PBMCs or T cells enriched from blood (not recorded which). The chain has TRBV7-2 and TRBJ2-2; D may be TRBD1 (5 bases). CDR3 in amino acids: CASSLSGATGELFF. CDR3 coding DNA: TGTGCCAGCAGCTTGAGTGGGGCCACCGGGGAGCTGTTTTTT.